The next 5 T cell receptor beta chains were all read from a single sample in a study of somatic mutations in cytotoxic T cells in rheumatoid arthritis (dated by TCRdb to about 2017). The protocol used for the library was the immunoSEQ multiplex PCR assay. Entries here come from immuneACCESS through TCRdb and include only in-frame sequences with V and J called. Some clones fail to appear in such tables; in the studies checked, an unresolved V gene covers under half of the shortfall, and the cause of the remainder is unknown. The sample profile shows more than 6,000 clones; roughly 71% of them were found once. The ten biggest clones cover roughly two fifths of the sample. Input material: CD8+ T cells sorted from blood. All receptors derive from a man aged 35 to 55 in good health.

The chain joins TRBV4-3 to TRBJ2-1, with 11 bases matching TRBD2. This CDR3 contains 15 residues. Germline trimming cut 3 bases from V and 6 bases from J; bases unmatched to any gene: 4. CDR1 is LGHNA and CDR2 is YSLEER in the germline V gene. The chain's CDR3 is CASSQGGTSGNEQFF. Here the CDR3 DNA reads TGCGCCAGCAGCCAGGGAGGGACTAGCGGCAATGAGCAGTTCTTC.

The CDR3 sequence: CASSGISYEQYF. CDR3 coding DNA: TGTGCCAGCAGTGGTATTTCCTACGAGCAGTACTTC. The V and J genes are TRBV6-1 and TRBJ2-7; D unresolved. Germline V gene sequence: CDR1 MNHNS, CDR2 SASEGT. The CDR3 contains 12 residues. Trimming shortened V by 4 bases and J by 1 base, and 5 bases separated the two germline ends.

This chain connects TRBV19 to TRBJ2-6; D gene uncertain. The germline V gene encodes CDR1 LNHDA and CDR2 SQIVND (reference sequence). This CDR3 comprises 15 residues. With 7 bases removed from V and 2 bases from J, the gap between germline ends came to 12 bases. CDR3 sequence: CASTAPAAGANVLTF. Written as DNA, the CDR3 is TGTGCCAGTACCGCCCCTGCGGCTGGGGCCAACGTCCTGACTTTC. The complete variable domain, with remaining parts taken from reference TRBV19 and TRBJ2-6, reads DGGITQSPKYLFRKEGQNVTLSCEQNLNHDAMYWYRQDPGQGLRLIYYSQIVNDFQKGDIAEGYSVSREKKESFPLTVTSAQKNPTAFYLCASTAPAAGANVLTFGAGSRLTVL.

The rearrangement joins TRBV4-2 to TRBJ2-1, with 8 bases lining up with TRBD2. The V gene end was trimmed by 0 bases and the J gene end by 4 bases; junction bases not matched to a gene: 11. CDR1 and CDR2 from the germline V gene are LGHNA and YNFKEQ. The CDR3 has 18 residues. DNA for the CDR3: TGTGCCAGCAGCCAAGAGGGCCAGACGGGACTAGGATACAATGAGCAGTTCTTC. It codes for CASSQEGQTGLGYNEQFF.

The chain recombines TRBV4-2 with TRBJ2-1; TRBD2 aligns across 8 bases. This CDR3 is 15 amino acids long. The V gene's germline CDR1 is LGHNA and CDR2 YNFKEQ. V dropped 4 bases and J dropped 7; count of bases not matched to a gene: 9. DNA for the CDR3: TGTGCCAGCAGCCCACACAGCGGGGGCGAGAATGAGCAGTTCTTC. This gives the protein CASSPHSGGENEQFF.